This T cell receptor beta chain was documented in a study of long-term antiretroviral therapy in people with HIV. An immunoSEQ assay, version v3.0, was performed at survey level. The table came from immunoSEQ multiplex PCR; TCRdb's copy has only in-frame clones and leaves some out. The sample holds under 30,000 clones; about nine tenths are singletons and the top ten take roughly 7%. This clone came up a few times. This receptor was taken from a man between 50 and 59 years old with HIV. This material consisted of unsorted PBMCs, taken about 5 years before starting antiretroviral therapy.

The CDR3 nucleotides read TGTGCCAGCAGCCCGTCGGGGGACAGGGATAATGCCCAAGAGACCCAGTACTTC. It specifies CASSPSGDRDNAQETQYF. The chain links TRBV7-3 to TRBJ2-5; 9 positions agree with TRBD1. The CDR3 contains 18 residues. The J segment lost 1 base and the V segment lost 5 bases, leaving 14 bases of the junction unmatched. The germline CDR1 and CDR2 sequences are SGHTA and FQGTGA. The variable domain in full, with the rest retrieved from reference TRBV7-3 and TRBJ2-5, is GAGVSQTPSNKVTEKGKYVELRCDPISGHTALYWYRQSLGQGPEFLIYFQGTGAADDSGLPNDRFFAVRPEGSVSTLKIQRTERGDSAVYLCASSPSGDRDNAQETQYFGPGTRLLVL.